These 11 T cell receptor beta chains were sequenced from one sample in a study of cytomegalovirus exposure and HLA in healthy donors. The PCR ran on 60 Vbeta and 13 Jbeta primers. Here immunoSEQ multiplex PCR was the method, and the copy in TCRdb shows in-frame clones only, minus some. The top ten hold about 0.77% of the sample, which has 150,000 to 200,000 clones, about 82% seen once. The sequenced sample consisted of PBMCs. These receptor sequences come from a woman aged 18-30 years in good health and CMV-seronegative.

This chain joins TRBV27 and TRBJ2-7, with D possibly matching TRBD2 (6 bases). V was clipped by 5 bases and J by 3 bases, with 14 bases between them. Germline-derived CDR1 and CDR2 are MNHEY and SMNVEV (reference sequence). This CDR3 spans 14 amino acids. The CDR3 DNA follows: TGTGCCAGCAGTGGCGGGGTTTATTTCTACGAGCAGTACTTC. Encoded protein: CASSGGVYFYEQYF.

The rearrangement joins TRBV28 to TRBJ2-2; possibly TRBD1 for D (6 bases). Per the germline V gene, CDR1 is MDHEN and CDR2 is SYDVKM. Trimming took off 1 base at V and 6 bases at J, with 12 bases between the two ends. The CDR3 is made up of 15 amino acids. CDR3 protein: CASSLYRVIAGELFF. CDR3 nucleotide sequence: TGTGCCAGCAGTTTATACAGGGTTATCGCCGGGGAGCTGTTTTTT.

V and J are TRBV6-5 and TRBJ1-4; weak D call: TRBD1 (5 bases). Germline V gives CDR1 MNHEY, CDR2 SVGAGI. This CDR3 is built from 14 residues. With 0 bases removed from V and 7 bases from J, the gap between germline ends came to 9 bases. The CDR3 DNA follows: TGTGCCAGCAGTTACTCGGCGGGGGGTGAAAAACTGTTTTTT. Its translation is CASSYSAGGEKLFF.

V usage is TRBV5-1 and J usage is TRBJ1-1; the D gene is possibly TRBD1 (5 bases). Looked up from germline, CDR1 is SGHRS and CDR2 is YFSETQ. CDR3 size: 21 residues. Trimming shortened V by 1 base and J by 0 bases, and 28 bases separated the two germline ends. CDR3 in DNA: TGCGCCAGCAGCTTGTTCGCCCCGGGGGAGCTTCTCGGAAGCGTGAACACTGAAGCTTTCTTT. It yields the protein CASSLFAPGELLGSVNTEAFF.

The rearrangement joins TRBV28 to TRBJ2-7; 7 bases match TRBD1. Germline-derived CDR1 and CDR2 are MDHEN and SYDVKM. The CDR3 length is 14 residues. Trimming at V came to 6 bases and at J to 4 bases, leaving 9 bases not matched to a gene. CDR3 in amino acids: CASSSTGELYEQYF. The DNA of the CDR3 is TGTGCCAGCAGCTCTACAGGGGAGCTGTACGAGCAGTACTTC.

The chain recombines TRBV18 with TRBJ1-1, with TRBD1 identical over 10 bases. The trim removed 5 bases at V and 11 bases at J, leaving 8 bases unmatched. The germline V gene has CDR1 KGHSH and CDR2 LQKENI. The CDR3 loop spans 13 amino acids. Here the CDR3 reads CASSSDRGLVAFF. Here the CDR3 DNA reads TGTGCCAGCTCATCAGACAGGGGGCTCGTTGCTTTCTTT.

This chain links TRBV9 with TRBJ2-5, with 10 bases matching TRBD2. The length of the CDR3 is 17 residues. V lost 3 bases, J lost 5 bases, and 13 bases stayed unmatched. CDR1 SGDLS and CDR2 YYNGEE come from the germline V gene. In DNA form, the CDR3 reads TGTGCCAGCAGCGCCCTTGGCGGACTAGCGGCCCTCGAGACCCAGTACTTC. Translation gives CASSALGGLAALETQYF.

This chain connects TRBV7-2 to TRBJ2-3; perhaps TRBD1 as D (6 bases). The germline CDR1 and CDR2 sequences are SGHTA and FQGNSA. The CDR3 is 12 amino acids. V dropped 2 bases and J dropped 11 bases, with 11 bases sitting between them. The CDR3 nucleotides are TGTGCCAGCAGCTTACAGGGGCGCAAGCAGTATTTT. This gives the protein CASSLQGRKQYF. The full variable domain, in which reference TRBV7-2 and TRBJ2-3 provide the parts outside the CDR3, is GAGVSQSPSNKVTEKGKDVELRCDPISGHTALYWYRQSLGQGLEFLIYFQGNSAPDKSGLPSDRFSAERTGGSVSTLTIQRTQQEDSAVYLCASSLQGRKQYFGPGTRLTVL.

The chain is built from TRBV15 and TRBJ2-1; 10 bases match TRBD2. The CDR3 contains 16 residues. The germline V gene encodes CDR1 LNHNV and CDR2 YYDKDF (reference sequence). With 3 bases clipped from V and 9 bases from J, the junction kept 11 bases outside the gene matches. The CDR3 sequence is CATSSELAGLGSEQFF. The DNA for the CDR3 is TGTGCCACCAGCAGTGAACTAGCGGGACTTGGAAGTGAGCAGTTCTTC. Full variable domain (rest looked up from reference TRBV15 and TRBJ2-1): DAMVIQNPRYQVTQFGKPVTLSCSQTLNHNVMYWYQQKSSQAPKLLFHYYDKDFNNEADTPDNFQSRRPNTSFCFLDIRSPGLGDTAMYLCATSSELAGLGSEQFFGPGTRLTVL.

V and J are TRBV5-1 and TRBJ2-1, with 9 bases matching TRBD2. V was pared by 4 bases and J by 4 bases, with 6 bases of the junction left unmatched. Per the germline V gene, CDR1 is SGHRS and CDR2 is YFSETQ. This CDR3 has 15 residues. The CDR3 DNA sequence: TGCGCCAGCAGCCCAAGGACTAGCGTATACAATGAGCAGTTCTTC. Translation gives CASSPRTSVYNEQFF.

This clone was found a few times. This chain uses TRBV10-2 with TRBJ1-1, with D possibly TRBD1 on 6 matching bases. V lost 6 bases, J lost 5 bases, and 16 bases lay in between. The CDR3 is made up of 14 amino acids. CDR1 is WSHSY, CDR2 SAAADI, per germline. CDR3 bases: TGCGCCAGCAGCGATGGTTCCAGGGGTACTGAAGCTTTCTTT. Protein: CASSDGSRGTEAFF.